This T cell receptor (beta chain) stems from a study of control samples from healthy donors and cancer patients. Sequencing used immunoSEQ multiplex PCR; TCRdb keeps in-frame clones, though not all of them. This table has around 230,000 clones, about 93% appearing once. Germline assignment: CDR1 MDHEN and CDR2 SYDVKM. Trimming took 4 bases from V and 2 from J; bases not matched to a gene: 7. CDR3 length: 16 residues. Sequenced sample: blood. The TCR comes from a man aged 45-65 years in good health. V usage is TRBV28 and J usage is TRBJ2-7; 11 nucleotides agree with TRBD2. CDR3 DNA sequence: TGTGCCAGCAGTTCCGTCACTAGCGGGAGAACCTACGAGCAGTACTTC. Its protein is CASSSVTSGRTYEQYF.